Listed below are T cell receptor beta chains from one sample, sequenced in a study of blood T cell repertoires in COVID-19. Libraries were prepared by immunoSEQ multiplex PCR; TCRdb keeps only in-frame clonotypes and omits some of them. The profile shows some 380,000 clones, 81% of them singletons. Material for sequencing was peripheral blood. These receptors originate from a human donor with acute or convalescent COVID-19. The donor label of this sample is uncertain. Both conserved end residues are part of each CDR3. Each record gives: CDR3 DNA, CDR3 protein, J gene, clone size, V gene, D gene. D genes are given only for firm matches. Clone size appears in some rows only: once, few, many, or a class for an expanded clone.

cdr3_nt: TGTGCCAGCAGTGACGGTCACTCCGGGACAGGGCCCTACGAGCAGTACTTC
cdr3_aa: CASSDGHSGTGPYEQYF
j_call: TRBJ2-7
clone_size: .
v_call: TRBV6-4
d_call: TRBD1

cdr3_nt: TGTGCCAGCAGCAAAGGAGATTATCGGGGGATCAGCTCCTACGAGCAGTACTTC
cdr3_aa: CASSKGDYRGISSYEQYF
j_call: TRBJ2-7
clone_size: .
v_call: TRBV21-1
d_call: .

cdr3_nt: TGTGCCAGCAGTTTAAGGAGATCTAACTATGGCTACACCTTC
cdr3_aa: CASSLRRSNYGYTF
j_call: TRBJ1-2
clone_size: .
v_call: TRBV27
d_call: .

cdr3_nt: TGTGCCAGCAGTGACCGTCCGACAGGGGCAAATTCACCCCTCCACTTT
cdr3_aa: CASSDRPTGANSPLHF
j_call: TRBJ1-6
clone_size: .
v_call: TRBV6-4
d_call: TRBD1

cdr3_nt: TGCGCCAGCAGCTCTTCCCAGGGGGCTTTCCCCTCTGGAAACACCATATATTTT
cdr3_aa: CASSSSQGAFPSGNTIYF
j_call: TRBJ1-3
clone_size: .
v_call: TRBV5-1
d_call: TRBD1

cdr3_nt: TGCAGCGTTTTGACAGGGCGGAATTCACCCCTCCACTTT
cdr3_aa: CSVLTGRNSPLHF
j_call: TRBJ1-6
clone_size: .
v_call: TRBV29-1
d_call: TRBD1

cdr3_nt: TGCGCCAGCAGCCTTTGGGGGGACACTGAAGCTTTCTTT
cdr3_aa: CASSLWGDTEAFF
j_call: TRBJ1-1
clone_size: few
v_call: TRBV4-1
d_call: .

cdr3_nt: TGCGCCAGCAAATACGGGACTAGCGGGAGAGTTGAGGATACGCAGTATTTT
cdr3_aa: CASKYGTSGRVEDTQYF
j_call: TRBJ2-3
clone_size: few
v_call: TRBV5-1
d_call: TRBD2

cdr3_nt: TGTGCCAGCAGCTCGCGACAGGAGAAAGGAGCTTTCTTT
cdr3_aa: CASSSRQEKGAFF
j_call: TRBJ1-1
clone_size: .
v_call: TRBV5-5
d_call: .

cdr3_nt: TGTGCCAGTAGTCCCCGGGGAACGGACTATGGCTACACCTTC
cdr3_aa: CASSPRGTDYGYTF
j_call: TRBJ1-2
clone_size: .
v_call: TRBV19
d_call: .

cdr3_nt: TGTGCCAGCAGTTTGGGACATAACACTGAAGCTTTCTTT
cdr3_aa: CASSLGHNTEAFF
j_call: TRBJ1-1
clone_size: few
v_call: TRBV12-3/TRBV12-4
d_call: .

cdr3_nt: TGTGCCTGGAGCCCCCGAGTTCTGTGGGGAAGGGGCACTGAAGCTTTCTTT
cdr3_aa: CAWSPRVLWGRGTEAFF
j_call: TRBJ1-1
clone_size: .
v_call: TRBV30
d_call: .

cdr3_nt: TGTGCCAGCAGCTTGGGGGGCGCGAACACTGAAGCTTTCTTT
cdr3_aa: CASSLGGANTEAFF
j_call: TRBJ1-1
clone_size: .
v_call: TRBV5-4
d_call: .

cdr3_nt: TGTGCCAGCAGTGACGCTCAGGGGCTCGCAACTAATGAAAAACTGTTTTTT
cdr3_aa: CASSDAQGLATNEKLFF
j_call: TRBJ1-4
clone_size: .
v_call: TRBV25-1
d_call: .

cdr3_nt: TGTGCCAGCAGTTACGAGGGCACTGAAGCTTTCTTT
cdr3_aa: CASSYEGTEAFF
j_call: TRBJ1-1
clone_size: .
v_call: TRBV6-5
d_call: .

cdr3_nt: TGCGCCAGCAGCCAAGAACGGCGGGAGCCCTACAATGAGCAGTTCTTC
cdr3_aa: CASSQERREPYNEQFF
j_call: TRBJ2-1
clone_size: many
v_call: TRBV4-1
d_call: TRBD2

cdr3_nt: TGTGCCAGCAGCTTGGCAGGGTTAGAAAAACTGTTTTTT
cdr3_aa: CASSLAGLEKLFF
j_call: TRBJ1-4
clone_size: .
v_call: TRBV5-5
d_call: .

cdr3_nt: TGTGCCAGCTCCCCCCCCAGGGGAAACTATAGCAATCAGCCCCAGCATTTT
cdr3_aa: CASSPPRGNYSNQPQHF
j_call: TRBJ1-5
clone_size: .
v_call: TRBV18
d_call: .

cdr3_nt: TGTGCCAGCAGCCACACCCTGACAGGGGGCGTTGGCTACACCTTC
cdr3_aa: CASSHTLTGGVGYTF
j_call: TRBJ1-2
clone_size: .
v_call: TRBV11-2
d_call: TRBD1

cdr3_nt: TGCGCCAGCAGCCCCGGAGGGTTCTCCTCCTACGAGCAGTACTTC
cdr3_aa: CASSPGGFSSYEQYF
j_call: TRBJ2-7
clone_size: .
v_call: TRBV5-1
d_call: .

cdr3_nt: TGTGCCAGCGGCACTAGCGGAGGGGGGACCGGGGAGCTGTTTTTT
cdr3_aa: CASGTSGGGTGELFF
j_call: TRBJ2-2
clone_size: .
v_call: TRBV6-5
d_call: TRBD2

cdr3_nt: TGTGCCAGCAGCTTTTACCGGGGAACCTACAATGAGCAGTTCTTC
cdr3_aa: CASSFYRGTYNEQFF
j_call: TRBJ2-1
clone_size: few
v_call: TRBV7-2
d_call: .

cdr3_nt: TGTGCCAGTAGTATGTCGCGGGGGGAAGCTTTCTTT
cdr3_aa: CASSMSRGEAFF
j_call: TRBJ1-1
clone_size: .
v_call: TRBV19
d_call: .

cdr3_nt: TGTGCCTGGAGTCCGCCGGGACTAGCGGGGATCTATGAGCAGTTCTTC
cdr3_aa: CAWSPPGLAGIYEQFF
j_call: TRBJ2-1
clone_size: .
v_call: TRBV30
d_call: TRBD2

cdr3_nt: TGCAGCGTTGGGGAACAGGGTGGGAGCACTGAAGCTTTCTTT
cdr3_aa: CSVGEQGGSTEAFF
j_call: TRBJ1-1
clone_size: .
v_call: TRBV29-1
d_call: .

cdr3_nt: TGTGCCAGCAGTGACCGGACAGGGGGCTTTTTTTACGAGCAGTACTTC
cdr3_aa: CASSDRTGGFFYEQYF
j_call: TRBJ2-7
clone_size: .
v_call: TRBV6-1
d_call: TRBD1

cdr3_nt: TGTGCCACCAGTGATTTCCCGTACACTGAAGCTTTCTTT
cdr3_aa: CATSDFPYTEAFF
j_call: TRBJ1-1
clone_size: .
v_call: TRBV24-1
d_call: .

cdr3_nt: TGTGCCAGCAGCCAAGGAACAGGTTCTAATTCACCCCTCCACTTT
cdr3_aa: CASSQGTGSNSPLHF
j_call: TRBJ1-6
clone_size: .
v_call: TRBV3-1/TRBV3-2
d_call: .

cdr3_nt: TGCGCCAGCAGCTTCTCCGGACAGGGTGAAGGCTACACCTTC
cdr3_aa: CASSFSGQGEGYTF
j_call: TRBJ1-2
clone_size: few
v_call: TRBV5-1
d_call: TRBD1

cdr3_nt: TGTGCCAGTAGATATACGGGAGGGGGCCTCAATCAGCCCCAGCATTTT
cdr3_aa: CASRYTGGGLNQPQHF
j_call: TRBJ1-5
clone_size: .
v_call: TRBV19
d_call: TRBD1

cdr3_nt: TGTGCCAGCAGCCAACAGGGCCCCAAGCAGTTCTTC
cdr3_aa: CASSQQGPKQFF
j_call: TRBJ2-1
clone_size: once
v_call: TRBV3-1/TRBV3-2
d_call: .

cdr3_nt: TGCAGCGCTGGGAAAGCTGCAGGGGGTGTTAAAGCTTTCTTT
cdr3_aa: CSAGKAAGGVKAFF
j_call: TRBJ1-1
clone_size: .
v_call: TRBV29-1
d_call: TRBD1

cdr3_nt: TGTGCCAGCAGTTCGCCGGGACAGGCCATTTTCAATGGGTTCTTC
cdr3_aa: CASSSPGQAIFNGFF
j_call: TRBJ2-1
clone_size: .
v_call: TRBV28
d_call: TRBD1

cdr3_nt: TGTGCCATCAGCCGTGACATTAGCAATCAGCCCCAGCATTTT
cdr3_aa: CAISRDISNQPQHF
j_call: TRBJ1-5
clone_size: .
v_call: TRBV10-3
d_call: .

cdr3_nt: TGTGCCAGTAGTATACCAGGGGGTACCTACGAGCAGTACTTC
cdr3_aa: CASSIPGGTYEQYF
j_call: TRBJ2-7
clone_size: .
v_call: TRBV19
d_call: TRBD1

cdr3_nt: TGTGCCTGGAGGGACGCCCTTTTTAGGGGAAGGCCCTACGAGCAGTACTTC
cdr3_aa: CAWRDALFRGRPYEQYF
j_call: TRBJ2-7
clone_size: once
v_call: TRBV30
d_call: .

cdr3_nt: TGTGCCAGCAGGTTACGAGACAGGGGGCAAAATGAAAAACTGTTTTTT
cdr3_aa: CASRLRDRGQNEKLFF
j_call: TRBJ1-4
clone_size: few
v_call: TRBV27
d_call: TRBD1

cdr3_nt: TGTGCCAGCAGCTACCGGGACAGGGGGCGAGGCTACACCTTC
cdr3_aa: CASSYRDRGRGYTF
j_call: TRBJ1-2
clone_size: .
v_call: TRBV7-2
d_call: TRBD1

cdr3_nt: TGTGCCAGCAGCTTAGTGGACTATGAGACCCAGTACTTC
cdr3_aa: CASSLVDYETQYF
j_call: TRBJ2-5
clone_size: .
v_call: TRBV7-7
d_call: .

cdr3_nt: TGTGCCAGCTCACCAGGTCAGGGGGGACAGACCCAGTACTTC
cdr3_aa: CASSPGQGGQTQYF
j_call: TRBJ2-5
clone_size: .
v_call: TRBV18
d_call: .

cdr3_nt: TGTGCCACCAGCAACCTAGACGACAGGGGCGAACCTCAGGAGACCCAGTACTTC
cdr3_aa: CATSNLDDRGEPQETQYF
j_call: TRBJ2-5
clone_size: once
v_call: TRBV15
d_call: TRBD1

cdr3_nt: TGTGCCAGCTCCACAACAGGGGTTCGCACTGAAGCTTTCTTT
cdr3_aa: CASSTTGVRTEAFF
j_call: TRBJ1-1
clone_size: .
v_call: TRBV18
d_call: TRBD1

cdr3_nt: TGTGCCAGCAGTAGTGCGGGGAGCTCCTACAATGAGCAGTTCTTC
cdr3_aa: CASSSAGSSYNEQFF
j_call: TRBJ2-1
clone_size: .
v_call: TRBV6-2/TRBV6-3
d_call: .

cdr3_nt: TGTGCCAGCAGCGGACCTACCGGGACAGGGGATCAGCCCCAGCATTTT
cdr3_aa: CASSGPTGTGDQPQHF
j_call: TRBJ1-5
clone_size: .
v_call: TRBV2
d_call: TRBD1

cdr3_nt: TGTGCCAGCAGCTTCGGGACATCATACAATGAGCAGTTCTTC
cdr3_aa: CASSFGTSYNEQFF
j_call: TRBJ2-1
clone_size: .
v_call: TRBV3-1/TRBV3-2
d_call: .

cdr3_nt: TGTGCCAGCAGCTTGTATGGAGGCCAGCCCCAGCATTTT
cdr3_aa: CASSLYGGQPQHF
j_call: TRBJ1-5
clone_size: .
v_call: TRBV5-5
d_call: .

cdr3_nt: TGTGCCTGGAGAGGCCAGGGGGCGAAACAGCCCCAGCATTTT
cdr3_aa: CAWRGQGAKQPQHF
j_call: TRBJ1-5
clone_size: .
v_call: TRBV30
d_call: TRBD1

cdr3_nt: TGTGCCAGTAGTATGTGGCAGGGGGTGATCTCCTATGGCTACACCTTC
cdr3_aa: CASSMWQGVISYGYTF
j_call: TRBJ1-2
clone_size: .
v_call: TRBV19
d_call: TRBD1

cdr3_nt: TGCGCCAGCAGCGTACAGGGGATTACCTACGAGCAGTACTTC
cdr3_aa: CASSVQGITYEQYF
j_call: TRBJ2-7
clone_size: few
v_call: TRBV5-1
d_call: TRBD1

cdr3_nt: TGCAGTGCTAGTTTCCAGGGGACTAATGAAAAACTGTTTTTT
cdr3_aa: CSASFQGTNEKLFF
j_call: TRBJ1-4
clone_size: once
v_call: TRBV20-1
d_call: .

cdr3_nt: TGTGCCAGCAGCTTCGGGACAGGGGACGAGCAGTACTTC
cdr3_aa: CASSFGTGDEQYF
j_call: TRBJ2-7
clone_size: .
v_call: TRBV5-6
d_call: TRBD1

cdr3_nt: TGTGCCAGCAGCTCCGGGACTAGCGTTGCCTACGAGCAGTACTTC
cdr3_aa: CASSSGTSVAYEQYF
j_call: TRBJ2-7
clone_size: few
v_call: TRBV7-9
d_call: TRBD2